Listed below are T cell receptor beta chains from one sample, sequenced in a study of blood T cells in healthy people across ages. TCRdb processed the 5' RACE reads anew with MiXCR; each CDR3 protein has one entry. The sample comprises around 1.5 million distinct CDR3 sequences, roughly 45% of which are singletons, and approximately 7.9% rests with the top ten. Input material: blood. These receptors all come from a woman aged 18 to 35 in good health. The CDR3 runs from the conserved cysteine through the conserved F or W. Fields, in order: clone size, D gene, V gene, J gene, CDR3 DNA, CDR3 protein. A D gene is named only where the DNA matches it firmly. Clone size is shown for a subset of rows, as once, few, many or a class of expanded clone.

>few|TRBD2|TRBV6-2/TRBV6-3|TRBJ2-7
TGTGCCAGCAGTTACTACCTAAGCGGGGGTTACGAGCAGTACTTC
CASSYYLSGGYEQYF
>-|TRBD2|TRBV10-3|TRBJ2-5
TGTGCCATCAGGCGGGAGCCGGACAATGAGCAGTACTTC
CAIRREPDNEQYF
>-|-|TRBV7-9|TRBJ2-1
TGTGCCAGCAGCTTAAAGGGACTTAATTTAAATGAGCAGTTCTTC
CASSLKGLNLNEQFF
>few|-|TRBV20-1|TRBJ2-3
TGCAGTGCCAAGAAGGACTACTTCACAGATACGCAGTATTTT
CSAKKDYFTDTQYF
>few|-|TRBV29-1|TRBJ2-3
TGCAGCGTCTCGAACACCGGGACACGCACAGATACGCAGTATTTT
CSVSNTGTRTDTQYF
>-|-|TRBV27|TRBJ1-6
TGTGCCAGCAGCGGCGGGGTAGGGGGTTCACCCCTCCACTTT
CASSGGVGGSPLHF
>few|TRBD2|TRBV5-1|TRBJ2-1
TGCGCCAGTACGGGACTAGCGGCGGGGAATGAGCAGTTCTTC
CASTGLAAGNEQFF
>-|TRBD2|TRBV3-1|TRBJ2-1
TGTGCCAGCAGCCAAGAGACGGGACTAGCGAAATACAATGAGCAGTTCTTC
CASSQETGLAKYNEQFF
>-|-|TRBV28|TRBJ2-3
TGTGCCAGCAGTTCGACCCAGAATACGCAGTATTTT
CASSSTQNTQYF
>-|-|TRBV19|TRBJ2-1
TGTGCCAGTAGTGCCGGGACTGGATTGAATGAGCGGTTCTTC
CASSAGTGLNERFF
>few|-|TRBV12-3/TRBV12-4|TRBJ2-7
TGTGCCAGCAGTCAGACCGGGACAACGGAATACGAGCAGTACTTC
CASSQTGTTEYEQYF
>-|TRBD1|TRBV12-3/TRBV12-4|TRBJ2-7
TGTGCCAGCAGCCGAGGGGCCACGGGACAGGGTTACTACGAGCAGTACTTC
CASSRGATGQGYYEQYF
>-|TRBD2|TRBV12-3/TRBV12-4|TRBJ2-1
TGTGCCAGCAACGTCGGGGGGGCCGTCTCCTACAATGAGCAGTTCTTC
CASNVGGAVSYNEQFF
>few|TRBD2|TRBV5-1|TRBJ2-1
TGCGCCAGCAGCAGGGGACTAGCGGGAACCTACAATGAGCAGTTCTTC
CASSRGLAGTYNEQFF
>-|-|TRBV29-1|TRBJ2-1
TGCAGCGTTGACCGTAGCTCTCCTCTCGATGAGCAGTTCTTC
CSVDRSSPLDEQFF
>-|-|TRBV6-5|TRBJ2-3
TGTGCCAGCAGTCCCCGGACAGCTAACACAGATACGCAGTATTTT
CASSPRTANTDTQYF
>-|TRBD1|TRBV4-1|TRBJ1-2
TGCGCCAGCAGCCCTTTGGGCGGGACAGATGGCTACACCTTC
CASSPLGGTDGYTF
>few|-|TRBV27|TRBJ2-2
TGTGCCAGCAGTTCAACTCCAGGGATCGTGAACACCGGGGAGCTGTTTTTT
CASSSTPGIVNTGELFF
>-|TRBD1|TRBV3-1|TRBJ1-1
TGTGCCAGCAGCCAAGCCCCCTTACAGGGGGCTCAGATGAACACTGAAGCTTTCTTT
CASSQAPLQGAQMNTEAFF
>few|-|TRBV5-1|TRBJ2-5
TGCGCCAGCAGCGGCAGCGGACCATACCAAGAGACCCAGTACTTC
CASSGSGPYQETQYF
>-|-|TRBV6-5|TRBJ1-2
TGTGCCAGCAGGATAACGGCAGTCTCAAACTATGGCTACACCTTC
CASRITAVSNYGYTF
>once|TRBD1|TRBV6-1|TRBJ1-5
TGTGCCAGCAGTGAACGGGACAGGACAAATCAGCCCCAGCATTTT
CASSERDRTNQPQHF
>once|-|TRBV5-1|TRBJ1-1
TGCGCCAGCAGATCCCGTCCGGAAGGGGCTGAAGCTTTCTTT
CASRSRPEGAEAFF
>-|-|TRBV15|TRBJ2-5
TGTGCCACCAGCACAATGACGAGGGTTGAGACCCAGTACTTC
CATSTMTRVETQYF
>many|-|TRBV5-1|TRBJ2-7
TGCGCCAGCAGCTTGACAGGTGACGAGCAGTACTTC
CASSLTGDEQYF
>-|-|TRBV29-1|TRBJ2-3
TGCAGCGCCACGTCGTCTTTAGCCGATACGCAGTATTTT
CSATSSLADTQYF
>-|-|TRBV2|TRBJ1-2
TGTGCCAGCAGTAGGATTACTAACTATGGCTACACCTTC
CASSRITNYGYTF
>many|TRBD1|TRBV4-2|TRBJ2-5
TGTGCCAGCAGGAAGACAGGGGAAGAGACCCAGTACTTC
CASRKTGEETQYF
>-|TRBD1|TRBV20-1|TRBJ1-2
TGCAGTGCTAGGGGACAGTCGACCACTAACTATGGCTACACCTTC
CSARGQSTTNYGYTF
>-|-|TRBV15|TRBJ2-5
TGTGCCACCAGCAGACTGAACTTTAATGAGCAGTACTTC
CATSRLNFNEQYF
>-|TRBD1|TRBV27|TRBJ1-5
TGTGCCAGCAGTGTGGGACAGCCCAATCAGCCCCAGCATTTT
CASSVGQPNQPQHF
>few|-|TRBV27|TRBJ1-3
TGTGCCAGCAGTTCCGGACAGTTTTCTGGAAACACCATATATTTT
CASSSGQFSGNTIYF
>few|-|TRBV12-3/TRBV12-4|TRBJ2-1
TGTGCCAGCAGACCCAGGGAGAATGAGCAGTTCTTC
CASRPRENEQFF
>few|TRBD1|TRBV7-2|TRBJ1-2
TGTGCCAGCAGCTTAGCTCCCGGGACAGGGTATGGCTACACCTTC
CASSLAPGTGYGYTF
>-|TRBD2|TRBV12-3/TRBV12-4|TRBJ2-1
TGTGCCAGCACCCTCTGGGGGAGGGCTTACCACAATGAGCAGTTCTTC
CASTLWGRAYHNEQFF
>-|-|TRBV4-2|TRBJ1-5
TGTGCCAGCAGCCAAGATACGCCGGGCGGGACGATCACCCCAAGGGCCCGGGCGCCCCAGCATTTT
CASSQDTPGGTITPRARAPQHF
>-|-|TRBV28|TRBJ1-2
TGTGCCAGCAGCCGAGGACTCTATGGCTACACCTTC
CASSRGLYGYTF
>-|-|TRBV13|TRBJ1-6
TGTGCCAGCAGTACCGGGGTGAGCAATTCACCCCTCCACTTT
CASSTGVSNSPLHF
>-|-|TRBV10-3|TRBJ1-2
TGTGCCATCGGTAAGGGCGGAGGATCTAACTATGGCTACACCTTC
CAIGKGGGSNYGYTF
>-|-|TRBV11-2|TRBJ2-5
TGTGCCAGCAGCTCTAAATGGGGCAATGAGCAGTACTTC
CASSSKWGNEQYF
>-|-|TRBV20-1|TRBJ1-1
TGCAGTGCTAGAACCATCGAGAGGCGTGGGGAAGCTTTCTTT
CSARTIERRGEAFF
>few|TRBD1|TRBV27|TRBJ2-5
TGTGCCAGCAGTTTAGGTGGGCAGGGGGCACGGGAGCAGTACTTC
CASSLGGQGAREQYF
>-|TRBD1|TRBV3-1|TRBJ1-2
TGTGCCAGCAGCCAAGAAGGGGGACAGATATATGGCTACACCTTC
CASSQEGGQIYGYTF
>-|TRBD2|TRBV29-1|TRBJ2-1
TGCAGCGTTGCCAGCGGGGCGGTTCAGGTGGGGAATGAGCAGTTCTTC
CSVASGAVQVGNEQFF
>-|-|TRBV3-1|TRBJ1-4
TGTGCCAGCAGCCATCAACAGGAAAAACTGTTTTTT
CASSHQQEKLFF
>-|-|TRBV7-9|TRBJ1-2
TGTGCCAGCAGCTCCCGGCTCGCGGGACCCCTAGGTGGCTACACCTTC
CASSSRLAGPLGGYTF
>-|-|TRBV5-1|TRBJ1-5
TGCGCCAGCAGCTTGGACGATTATAGCAATCAGCCCCAGAATTTT
CASSLDDYSNQPQNF
>-|TRBD2|TRBV5-1|TRBJ2-7
TGCGCCAGCAGCTCCACAGCGGGGGATGAGCAGTACTTC
CASSSTAGDEQYF
>-|-|TRBV7-9|TRBJ2-7
TGTACCAGCAGCCGGGTAGCTCTCGAGCAGTACTTC
CTSSRVALEQYF
>-|TRBD1|TRBV5-6|TRBJ2-1
TGTGCCAGCAGCTCGAAGGACAGGGTCAATGAGCAGTTCTTC
CASSSKDRVNEQFF
>few|-|TRBV21-1|TRBJ2-3
TGTGCCAGTACGGCGGGCAGGGAAGACACAGATACGCAGTATTTT
CASTAGREDTDTQYF
>-|TRBD1|TRBV20-1|TRBJ2-1
TGCAGTGCCAAAACGGGGGACAGGACCTATGAGCAGTTCTTC
CSAKTGDRTYEQFF